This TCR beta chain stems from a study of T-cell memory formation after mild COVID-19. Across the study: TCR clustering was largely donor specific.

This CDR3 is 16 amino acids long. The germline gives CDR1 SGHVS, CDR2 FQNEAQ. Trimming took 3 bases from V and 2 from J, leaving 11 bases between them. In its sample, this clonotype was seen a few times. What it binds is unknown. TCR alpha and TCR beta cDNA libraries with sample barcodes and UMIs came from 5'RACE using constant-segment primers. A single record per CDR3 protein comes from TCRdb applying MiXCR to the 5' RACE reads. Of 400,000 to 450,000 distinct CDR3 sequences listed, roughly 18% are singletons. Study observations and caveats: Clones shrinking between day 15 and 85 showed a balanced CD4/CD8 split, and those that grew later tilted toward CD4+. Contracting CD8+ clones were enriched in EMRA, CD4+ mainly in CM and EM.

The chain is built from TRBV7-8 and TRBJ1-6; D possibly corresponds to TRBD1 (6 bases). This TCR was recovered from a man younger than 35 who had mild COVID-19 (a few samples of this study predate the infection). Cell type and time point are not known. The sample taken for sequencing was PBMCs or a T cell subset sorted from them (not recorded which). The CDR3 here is CASSLDRITYNSPLHF. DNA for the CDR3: TGTGCCAGCAGCTTGGACAGAATCACCTATAATTCACCCCTCCACTTT.